This is a list of T cell receptor beta chains from one sample in a study of shared clonotypes between healthy human individuals. Profiled with immunoSEQ multiplex PCR; TCRdb holds only in-frame clones, not every one. Of a few million clones in the sample, 90% to 97% were seen once. The sequenced sample consisted of naive CD4+ T cells sorted from blood. The origin of the receptors is a man younger than 35 in good health. CDR3s include the opening cysteine and the closing phenylalanine or tryptophan. D genes are given only for firm matches. Some rows have no size entry. The others give once, few or many, or a class for an expanded clone.

clone_size,j_call,d_call,v_call,cdr3_nt,cdr3_aa
few,TRBJ2-1,TRBD2,TRBV6-6,TGTGCCAGCACCAGACTAGCGACATACAATGAGCAGTTCTTC,CASTRLATYNEQFF
NA,TRBJ2-7,TRBD2,TRBV19,TGTGCCAGTAGTGGGACTAGCGGACCCCGCCCCTACGAGCAGTACTTC,CASSGTSGPRPYEQYF
once,TRBJ2-2,TRBD2,TRBV9,TGTGCCAGCAGCGTAGGGGTGCGGGAGGGCCTGAGCGGGGAGCTGTTTTTT,CASSVGVREGLSGELFF
NA,TRBJ1-4,TRBD1,TRBV18,TGTGCCAGCTCACCCCATGTGGGACAGGGGGGTGAAAAACTGTTTTTT,CASSPHVGQGGEKLFF
NA,TRBJ1-4,TRBD1,TRBV29-1,TGCAGCGTGGGTGGAGGTGGCAGGGGGATCGTCTCAACTAATGAAAAACTGTTTTTT,CSVGGGGRGIVSTNEKLFF
NA,TRBJ1-2,NA,TRBV18,TGTGCCAGCTCACCCCAGGACTATGGCTACACCTTC,CASSPQDYGYTF
NA,TRBJ1-2,NA,TRBV2,TGTGCCAGCAGTGGGGCCCAGGGCTATGGCTACACCTTC,CASSGAQGYGYTF
NA,TRBJ1-2,NA,TRBV4-1,TGCGCCAGCAGCCATTCGGGCCATCCCTACACCTTC,CASSHSGHPYTF
NA,TRBJ1-6,NA,TRBV11-2,TGTGCCAGCAGCTACTCCGAGGTGCCGAGAGGTAATTCACCCCTCCACTTT,CASSYSEVPRGNSPLHF
NA,TRBJ2-7,NA,TRBV5-1,TGCGCCAGCAGCTTGTCCGTTAGCTCCTACGAGCAGTACTTC,CASSLSVSSYEQYF
once,TRBJ2-2,TRBD2,TRBV6-1,TGTGCCAGCAGTGAACTCGGGGGGACCGGGGAGCTGTTTTTT,CASSELGGTGELFF
NA,TRBJ1-4,NA,TRBV2,TGTGCCAGCAGTGCTGGAAACCAGGGTAATGAAAAACTGTTTTTT,CASSAGNQGNEKLFF
NA,TRBJ2-7,NA,TRBV9,TGTGCCAGCAGCGCAAAAGGGGGGGAGCAGTACTTC,CASSAKGGEQYF
NA,TRBJ2-7,TRBD2,TRBV13,TGTGCCAGCAGCAAAAAAGCGGGACCCACCTACGAGCAGTACTTC,CASSKKAGPTYEQYF
once,TRBJ1-2,TRBD1,TRBV5-6,TGTGCCAGCAGCCCCGGGACAGGGGGGGACTATGGCTACACCTTC,CASSPGTGGDYGYTF
NA,TRBJ2-7,TRBD2,TRBV18,TGTGCCAGCTCACCCGGGACTAGCATCAACGAGCAGTACTTC,CASSPGTSINEQYF
NA,TRBJ1-1,TRBD1,TRBV30,TGTGCCTGGAGCACACAGGGGCCCGAAGCTTTCTTT,CAWSTQGPEAFF
NA,TRBJ1-6,NA,TRBV10-3,TGTGCCATCAGTGAGGTCCGAGGGTATAATTCACCCCTCCACTTT,CAISEVRGYNSPLHF
NA,TRBJ2-7,TRBD2,TRBV9,TGTGCCAGCAGCGTCGGGGGGTCCTACGAGCAGTACTTC,CASSVGGSYEQYF
NA,TRBJ2-2,NA,TRBV21-1,TGTGCCGGAGGTGAGCGGAGGTTCACCGGGGAGCTGTTTTTT,CAGGERRFTGELFF
NA,TRBJ2-2,NA,TRBV10-3,TGTGCCATCAGTGAGTCGTCCAGCGCGAACACCGGGGAGCTGTTTTTT,CAISESSSANTGELFF
NA,TRBJ2-7,NA,TRBV7-6,TGTGCCAGCAGCTTACCAGGCGGAGTCTACGAGCAGTACTTC,CASSLPGGVYEQYF
NA,TRBJ2-7,NA,TRBV5-1,TGCGCCAGCAGCTCGACAATCTACGAGCAGTACTTC,CASSSTIYEQYF
NA,TRBJ1-3,TRBD1,TRBV19,TGTGCCAGTAGTATGTTGGACAGGGTCGGAAACACCATATATTTT,CASSMLDRVGNTIYF
NA,TRBJ1-2,TRBD1,TRBV4-1,TGCGCCAGCAGCCAAGTAGGGGACAGGGGAGACTATGGCTACACCTTC,CASSQVGDRGDYGYTF
NA,TRBJ2-3,TRBD2,TRBV7-3,TGTGCCAGCAGCGCGACTAGCGGGGGGGTCACAGATACGCAGTATTTT,CASSATSGGVTDTQYF
NA,TRBJ2-7,NA,TRBV6-5,TGTGCCAGCAGTCGCCGGGAAGACTACGAGCAGTACTTC,CASSRREDYEQYF
NA,TRBJ2-3,TRBD1,TRBV6-1,TGTGCCAGCAGTGAAGTTCCGGGTCAGGGGGCTTGGGATACGCAGTATTTT,CASSEVPGQGAWDTQYF